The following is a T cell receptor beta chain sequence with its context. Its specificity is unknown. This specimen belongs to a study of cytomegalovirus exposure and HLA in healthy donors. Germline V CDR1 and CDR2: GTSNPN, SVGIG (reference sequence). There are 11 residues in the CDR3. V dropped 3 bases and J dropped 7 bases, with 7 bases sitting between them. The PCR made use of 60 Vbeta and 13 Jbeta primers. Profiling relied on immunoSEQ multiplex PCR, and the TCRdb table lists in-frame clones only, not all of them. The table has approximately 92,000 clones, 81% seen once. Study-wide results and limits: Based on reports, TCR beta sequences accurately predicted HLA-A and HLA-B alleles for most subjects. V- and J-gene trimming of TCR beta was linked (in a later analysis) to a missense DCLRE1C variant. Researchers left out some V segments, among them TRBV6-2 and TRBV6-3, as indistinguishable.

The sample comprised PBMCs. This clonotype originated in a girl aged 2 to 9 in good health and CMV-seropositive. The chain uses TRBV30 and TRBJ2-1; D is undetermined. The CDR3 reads CAWREANEQFF. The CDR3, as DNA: TGTGCCTGGAGAGAAGCTAATGAGCAGTTCTTC.